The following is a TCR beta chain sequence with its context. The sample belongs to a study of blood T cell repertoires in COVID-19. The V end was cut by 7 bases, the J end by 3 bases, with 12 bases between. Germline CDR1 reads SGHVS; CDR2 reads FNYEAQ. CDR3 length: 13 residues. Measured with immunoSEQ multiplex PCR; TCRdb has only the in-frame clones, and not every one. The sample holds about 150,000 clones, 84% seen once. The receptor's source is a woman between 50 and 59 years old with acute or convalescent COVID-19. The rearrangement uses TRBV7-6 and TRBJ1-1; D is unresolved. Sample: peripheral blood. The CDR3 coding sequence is TGTGCCAGCAAGCCGGGGATGGACACTGAAGCTTTCTTT. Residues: CASKPGMDTEAFF. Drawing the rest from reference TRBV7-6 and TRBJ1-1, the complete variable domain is GAGVSQSPRYKVTKRGQDVALRCDPISGHVSLYWYRQALGQGPEFLTYFNYEAQQDKSGLPNDRFSAERPEGSISTLTIQRTEQRDSAMYRCASKPGMDTEAFFGQGTRLTVV.